Below, one T cell receptor beta chain is given with its context. The antigen is not known. Following extraction, RNA underwent reverse transcription to cDNA, which served as the sequencing template. Produced via immunoSEQ multiplex PCR; TCRdb's table is partial and in-frame only. The sample contains over 90,000 clones, approximately 58% of which appear only once. Germline-derived CDR1 and CDR2 are SGHAT and FQNNGV. The V end lost 11 bases, the J end lost 4 bases, and 20 bases lay between the germline ends. There are 14 residues in the CDR3. These data are taken from a study of CD8+ T cells in alopecia areata. Study-wide results and caveats: An increase in clonality over normal scalp was evident in lesional scalp, especially alopecia totalis/universalis. The study also sequences resident alphabeta T cells of normal skin in scalp samples.

This chain joins TRBV11-2 and TRBJ1-2; possible D gene TRBD1, 6 bases. This sequence originates from a human donor in good health. Sequencing was performed on CD4+ T cells sorted from blood. The DNA of the CDR3 is TGTGCCCTCCAAGGGGGTTTTCCGGGCTATGGCTACACCTTC. It translates to CALQGGFPGYGYTF.